Below, one T cell receptor (beta chain) is given with its context. Its antigen is unknown. This entry comes from a study of blood T cells in healthy people across ages. Background on the study: The template switching approach captured approximately one barcoded beta molecule for every two T cells.

Looked up from germline, CDR1 is SGHAT and CDR2 is FQNNGV. There are 15 residues in the CDR3. With 1 base removed from V and 4 bases from J, the gap between germline ends came to 13 bases. General study results and limits: Measured against age, TCR beta diversity per million T cells decreased in a roughly linear manner. There was a strong correlation between TCR beta diversity and naive T cell percentage.

A second PCR of 7 to 11 cycles used a sample-barcoded 5' primer and a J-beta primer mix. MiXCR, applied by TCRdb to the 5' RACE reads, yields one record per CDR3 protein. The data show about 760,000 distinct CDR3 sequences, 56% seen once. The TCR originated in a man aged 35-49 years in good health. V gene TRBV11-2 combines with J gene TRBJ1-2, with a possible D match to TRBD1 (6 bases). Sequenced: blood. The CDR3 bases are TGTGCCAGCAGCTTAGCATCTTCAGGGGCCTATGGCTACACCTTC. This codes for CASSLASSGAYGYTF.